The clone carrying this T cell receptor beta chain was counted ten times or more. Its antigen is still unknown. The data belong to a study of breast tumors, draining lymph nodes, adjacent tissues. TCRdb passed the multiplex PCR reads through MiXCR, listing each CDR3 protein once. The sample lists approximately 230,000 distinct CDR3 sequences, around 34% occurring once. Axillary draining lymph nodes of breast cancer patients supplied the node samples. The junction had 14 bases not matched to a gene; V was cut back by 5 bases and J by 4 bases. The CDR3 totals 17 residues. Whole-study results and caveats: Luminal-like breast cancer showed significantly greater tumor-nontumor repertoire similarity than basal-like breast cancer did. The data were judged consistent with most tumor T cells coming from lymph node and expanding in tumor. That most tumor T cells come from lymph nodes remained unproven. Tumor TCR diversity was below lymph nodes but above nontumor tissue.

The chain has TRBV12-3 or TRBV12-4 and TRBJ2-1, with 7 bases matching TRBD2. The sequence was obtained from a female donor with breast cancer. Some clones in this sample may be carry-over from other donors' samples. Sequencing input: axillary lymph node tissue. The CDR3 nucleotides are TGTGCCAGCAGTCCTAAGTCGCGGGGGATCCTATACAATGAGCAGTTCTTC. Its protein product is CASSPKSRGILYNEQFF.